Below, 2 T cell receptor beta chains from the same sample are listed, as sequenced in a study of blood T cell repertoires in COVID-19 (dated by TCRdb to 2019 to 2021). Library generation was performed with the immunoSEQ multiplex PCR assay. The table was pulled from immuneACCESS by TCRdb, which kept in-frame rearrangements only. Such tables lose some clones; where checked, under half of the loss comes from unresolved V genes, and the rest has no known cause. The sample table records about 210,000 clones; approximately 82% of these occur just once. The top ten clonotypes cover about 12% of the sample. Sequencing used peripheral blood. The source of these receptors is a woman aged 40 to 50 with acute or convalescent COVID-19.

This rearrangement joins TRBV7-8 to TRBJ2-1; TRBD2 is a possible D gene (6 bases). V lost 4 bases and J lost 0, with 13 bases in between. Looked up from germline, CDR1 is SGHVS and CDR2 is FQNEAQ. The CDR3 has 16 amino acids. The CDR3 reads CASSSGLAASYNEQFF. CDR3 nucleotides: TGTGCCAGCAGCTCGGGACTCGCGGCCTCCTACAATGAGCAGTTCTTC.

V usage is TRBV7-2 and J usage is TRBJ2-2, with TRBD1 matching over 8 bases. Germline CDR1 and CDR2: SGHTA and FQGNSA. Trimming cost V 2 bases and J 4 bases; bases outside gene matches: 6. The CDR3 sequence is 16 residues long. CDR3: CASSLLPDRATGELFF. The CDR3 DNA follows: TGTGCCAGCAGCTTACTACCGGACAGGGCCACCGGGGAGCTGTTTTTT.